These T cell receptor beta chains were read from a single sample in a study of cytomegalovirus exposure and HLA in healthy donors. Repertoires were generated with immunoSEQ multiplex PCR, while TCRdb's copy carries only in-frame clones and drops some. Among around 200,000 clones listed, about 86% were seen once. Sample: PBMCs. Receptor source: a woman aged 18-29 years in good health and CMV-seropositive. The CDR3 runs from the conserved cysteine through the conserved F or W. The D gene is left open where the match is weak. The listing skips clone size in some rows; elsewhere it reads once, few, many or a size class.

cdr3_length clone_size j_call v_call d_call cdr3_nt cdr3_aa
12 NA TRBJ2-7 TRBV10-3 NA TGTGCCATCAGTGCGCCAGACTACGAGCAGTACTTC CAISAPDYEQYF
14 NA TRBJ1-6 TRBV6-5 NA TGTGCCAGCAATGGGGAGGGAAAGAATTCACCCCTCCACTTT CASNGEGKNSPLHF
17 NA TRBJ1-5 TRBV15 NA TGTGCCACCAGCAGAGATTCCGGGACACCGGTCAATCAGCCCCAGCATTTT CATSRDSGTPVNQPQHF
13 NA TRBJ2-1 TRBV15 NA TGTGCCACCAGCAGAGATCTCTCAGAGGTGCCGTTCTTC CATSRDLSEVPFF
15 NA TRBJ1-1 TRBV29-1 TRBD1 TGCAGCGTTTTCAACTTAGGGACAGGGAGGACTGAAGCTTTCTTT CSVFNLGTGRTEAFF
15 NA TRBJ1-6 TRBV6-1 NA TGTGCCAGCAGTGAAGAGGGGCGTAGGAATTCACCCCTCCACTTT CASSEEGRRNSPLHF
16 NA TRBJ2-7 TRBV13 TRBD1 TGTGCCAGCAGCTTAGGTGGGACAGGGGCGTCCTACGAGCAGTACTTC CASSLGGTGASYEQYF
17 NA TRBJ2-1 TRBV5-1 TRBD2 TGCGCCAGCAGCTTGGCCGGTTTGGCGGGGGGCCGTTCTGAGCAGTTCTTC CASSLAGLAGGRSEQFF
14 NA TRBJ2-7 TRBV29-1 TRBD1 TGCAGCGTTGGGCGGGCAGGGGGCTCCTACGAGCAGTACTTC CSVGRAGGSYEQYF
12 NA TRBJ1-1 TRBV5-1 NA TGCGCCAGCAGCCAAAGTAGAACTGAAGCTTTCTTT CASSQSRTEAFF
15 NA TRBJ1-1 TRBV5-4 NA TGTGCCAGCAGCATACGACAGGTTATGAACACTGAAGCTTTCTTT CASSIRQVMNTEAFF
14 NA TRBJ1-1 TRBV5-4 NA TGTGCCAGCAGCTTGGATAAGCTGAACACTGAAGCTTTCTTT CASSLDKLNTEAFF
15 once TRBJ1-2 TRBV19 TRBD1 TGTGCCAGTATAAAAGCCGTGGGACAGGTGCCTGGCTACACCTTC CASIKAVGQVPGYTF
14 NA TRBJ2-7 TRBV4-2 NA TGTGCCAGCAGCCAAGCCCCTTCTTCCTACGAGCAGTACTTC CASSQAPSSYEQYF
19 once TRBJ2-1 TRBV6-1 NA TGTGCCAGCAGTGAAGCGCCACGTAGTGGGGGGTCATTCTACAATGAGCAGTTCTTC CASSEAPRSGGSFYNEQFF
16 once TRBJ2-2 TRBV10-2 TRBD1 TGCGCCAGCAGTGAGTCCCGCAGGGGGCACACCGGGGAGCTGTTTTTT CASSESRRGHTGELFF
12 NA TRBJ1-2 TRBV2 TRBD1 TGTGCCAGCAACGGACAGGCCAATGGCTACACCTTC CASNGQANGYTF
15 NA TRBJ1-6 TRBV4-2 NA TGTGCCAGCAGCCAAGATGACAGTAAAGGAATGGCCCTCCACTTT CASSQDDSKGMALHF
20 NA TRBJ1-5 TRBV11-3 TRBD1 TGTGCCAGCAGCTTAAAACCGCCGGGACAGTCGAGAAATAGCAATCAGCCCCAGCATTTT CASSLKPPGQSRNSNQPQHF
13 NA TRBJ1-1 TRBV7-2 NA TGTGCCAGCAGCCCTAGAATGGTCACTGAAGCTTTCTTT CASSPRMVTEAFF
13 NA TRBJ2-5 TRBV2 NA TGTGCCAGACGGGGGGCCACGCAAGAGACCCAGTACTTC CARRGATQETQYF
16 NA TRBJ1-2 TRBV6-5 TRBD1 TGTGCCAGCAGTTACTCACGCCGGACAGGGTCCAAGGGCTACACCTTC CASSYSRRTGSKGYTF
13 NA TRBJ1-2 TRBV6-5 TRBD1 TGTGCCAGCAGTTCACAGGGGGCCACTGGCTACACCTTC CASSSQGATGYTF
17 NA TRBJ2-7 TRBV18 TRBD1 TGTGCCAGCTCACTTTGGACAGGGGCCAACCGCATCTACGAGCAGTACTTC CASSLWTGANRIYEQYF
14 NA TRBJ1-1 TRBV12-2 NA TGTGCAAGTCGCTTAGGCCTTGGAGACACTGAAGCTTTCTTT CASRLGLGDTEAFF
14 NA TRBJ1-5 TRBV6-6 NA TGTGCCAGCAATTCGGGGGAGCCTAATCAGCCCCAGCATTTT CASNSGEPNQPQHF
12 few TRBJ1-2 TRBV6-5 NA TGTGCCAGCACCACAACAGGTTACGGCTACACCTTC CASTTTGYGYTF
15 NA TRBJ1-1 TRBV7-2 NA TGTGCCAGCAGCCCTCGACAGCGCCTGAGGACTGAAGCTTTCTTT CASSPRQRLRTEAFF
15 NA TRBJ2-7 TRBV6-5 TRBD1 TGTGCCAGCAGTTACGGACAGGGGGTCCCCTACGAGCAGTACTTC CASSYGQGVPYEQYF